This T cell receptor beta chain appears in the sequencing data of a study of T cell responses to AZD1222 COVID-19 vaccine. The protocol was immunoSEQ multiplex PCR, while the TCRdb copy is restricted to in-frame clones and leaves out a portion. The sample shows 100,000 to 120,000 clones, nearly 90% of them seen only once. The CDR3 contains 12 residues. With V trimmed by 6 bases and J by 2 bases, 0 bases remained unmatched. Looked up from germline, CDR1 is MNHEY and CDR2 is SVGAGI. The starting material was peripheral blood, obtained 28 days after the second AZD1222 dose. The receptor was derived from an adult who received the AZD1222 COVID-19 vaccine. The gene calls are TRBV6-5 and TRBJ2-7; 8 nucleotides agree with TRBD1. This CDR3 is CASRDRAYEQYF. DNA for the CDR3: TGTGCCAGCAGGGACAGGGCCTACGAGCAGTACTTC.